This T cell receptor beta chain derives from a study of blood T cells in healthy people across ages. Study as a whole: Using template switching, researchers captured about one barcoded beta molecule for each two T cells.

The CDR3 is 15 residues long. Germline V gives CDR1 SGHTA, CDR2 FQGTGA. V was pared by 1 base and J by 2 bases, with 9 bases between. Together with a sample-barcoded 5' primer, a J-beta primer mix was included in a second PCR lasting roughly 6 to 12 cycles. Carrying 12 random nucleotides, a template-switch adaptor labeled each individual cDNA molecule. Each CDR3 protein is one row after TCRdb ran MiXCR on the 5' RACE reads. This sample has about 1 million distinct CDR3 sequences, with under 45% found just once. This chain links TRBV7-3 with TRBJ2-1; D is uncertain. The receptor's source is a woman aged 55-69 years in good health. Sample: blood. The CDR3 DNA sequence: TGTGCCAGCAGCTTAAACAGCGTGGCCTACAATGAGCAGTTCTTC. It codes for CASSLNSVAYNEQFF.